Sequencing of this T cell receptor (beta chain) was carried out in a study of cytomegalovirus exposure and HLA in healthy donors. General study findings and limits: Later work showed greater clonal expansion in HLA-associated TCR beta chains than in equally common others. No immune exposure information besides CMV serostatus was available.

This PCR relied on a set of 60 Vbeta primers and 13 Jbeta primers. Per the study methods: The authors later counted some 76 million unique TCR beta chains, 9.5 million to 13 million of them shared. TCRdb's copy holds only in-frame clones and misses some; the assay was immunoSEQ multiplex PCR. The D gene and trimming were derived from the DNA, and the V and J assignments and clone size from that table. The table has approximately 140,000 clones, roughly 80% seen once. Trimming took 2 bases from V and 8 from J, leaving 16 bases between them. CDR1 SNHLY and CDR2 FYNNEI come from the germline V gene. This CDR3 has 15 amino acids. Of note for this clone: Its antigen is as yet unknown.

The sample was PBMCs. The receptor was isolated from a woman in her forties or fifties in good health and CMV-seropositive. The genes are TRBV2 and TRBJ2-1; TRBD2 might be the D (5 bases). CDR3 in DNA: TGTGCCAGCAGTGAATCCCGGGGATCTTGGGATGAGCAGTTCTTC. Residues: CASSESRGSWDEQFF.